This TCR beta chain was captured by sequencing in a study of blood T cell repertoires in COVID-19. Study context: Samples came from the United States, Italy and Spain, spanning acute and convalescent COVID-19. Nucleic acid was either cDNA or gDNA, and it came from T cells, B-cell-depleted T cells, or PBMCs.

The Seattle patients joined while their infection was active and were tracked longitudinally afterward. Trimming left V 0 bases short and J 3 bases short, with 23 bases between. This CDR3 spans 19 amino acids. Germline V lookup: CDR1 LNHNV, CDR2 YYDKDF (reference sequence). Methods used by the authors: Amplifying reference gene primers gave estimates of nucleated cell counts. Profiled with immunoSEQ multiplex PCR; TCRdb holds only in-frame clones, not every one. D and trimming were read from the DNA, whereas the V and J calls and clone size are those reported in that table. The top ten clones hold roughly 5.2% of a sample with roughly 130,000 clones, 79% of them seen once.

This chain uses TRBV15 with TRBJ1-1; D gene unclear. This sequence was found in a woman in her seventies with COVID-19, enrolled during active disease. Sequenced sample: peripheral blood. This CDR3 is CATSREREGLIPTYTEAFF. In nucleotides, the CDR3 is TGTGCCACCAGCAGAGAAAGAGAGGGCCTAATCCCTACGTACACTGAAGCTTTCTTT.